A single sample gave rise to the 28 T cell receptor beta chains below, sequenced in a study of blood T cells in healthy people across ages (dated by TCRdb to 2013 to 2016). To prepare the library, 5' RACE was applied. Sequencing was performed on an Illumina HiSeq 2500. The second PCR ran for about 6 to 11 cycles and used a J-beta primer mix along with a sample-barcoded 5' primer. TCRdb reprocessing: public reads trimmed at Q25 with fastp, clones called with MiXCR, in-frame beta chains kept. Each entry is one CDR3 protein sequence, shown with its most common DNA and genes. The sample contains about 1.4 million distinct CDR3 sequences, 59% of them found a single time. The ten largest clones add up to over 6.5% of the sample. The sample was blood. These TCRs come from a man aged 18 to 30 in good health.

The CDR3 loop reads CASSQGRTRGIQYF. The CDR3 DNA is TGCGCCAGCAGCCAAGGTCGCACAAGAGGCATTCAGTACTTC. This rearrangement joins TRBV4-3 to TRBJ2-4; D is uncertain. Deletions cut 1 base from V and 9 bases from J, with 13 bases between. Germline CDR1 LGHNA, CDR2 YSLEER. The CDR3 is 14 amino acids.

This clonotype was found a few times. This chain connects TRBV14 to TRBJ2-1; a weak D match, TRBD2 (5 bases). V was cut by 2 bases and J by 8 bases, with 7 bases left in between. The germline V gene encodes CDR1 SGHDN and CDR2 FVKESK. There are 12 residues in the CDR3. The CDR3 protein is CASSQPSHEQFF. The CDR3, as DNA: TGTGCCAGCAGCCAACCTAGCCATGAGCAGTTCTTC.

J is TRBJ2-7 and V is TRBV20-1; D might be TRBD1 or TRBD2, each matching 5 bases. Trimming removed 0 bases from V and 6 bases from J, with 15 bases in between. The CDR3 is 14 residues long. Germline V lookup: CDR1 DFQATT, CDR2 SNEGSKA (reference sequence). The CDR3 here is CSARDGADLAEQYF. The CDR3 DNA follows: TGCAGTGCTAGAGACGGGGCAGACCTCGCCGAGCAGTACTTC.

Only one count was recorded for this clonotype. V gene TRBV4-1 combines with J gene TRBJ2-3, with 12 bases identical to TRBD2. In germline, CDR1 is MGHRA, CDR2 YSYEKL. The CDR3 has 18 residues. Unmatched junction bases numbered 6, after V lost 1 base and J lost 1 base. CDR3 amino acids: CASSQGLAGGYGTDTQYF. The CDR3 region has the DNA TGCGCCAGCAGCCAAGGTCTAGCGGGGGGGTATGGCACAGATACGCAGTATTTT.

The chain carries TRBV4-1 and TRBJ2-7; D is unresolved. In germline, CDR1 is MGHRA, CDR2 YSYEKL. The CDR3 sequence is 11 residues long. V was cut by 0 bases and J by 12 bases, with 9 bases left in between. The CDR3 sequence is CASSQDSRGYF. DNA for the CDR3: TGCGCCAGCAGCCAAGATTCCCGCGGGTACTTC.

The rearrangement joins TRBV5-1 to TRBJ1-2, with TRBD1 as a possible D gene (5 bases). CDR1 is SGHRS and CDR2 is YFSETQ in the germline V gene. Trimming stripped 1 base from V and 8 bases from J, with 18 bases between. This CDR3 contains 15 residues. The CDR3 here is CASSLSGDITMGYTF. For the CDR3, the DNA is TGCGCCAGCAGCTTGTCGGGGGATATAACTATGGGCTACACCTTC.

The rearrangement joins TRBV4-3 to TRBJ2-4, with D unclear. Germline V lookup: CDR1 LGHNA, CDR2 YSLEER. CDR3 length: 19 residues. Trimming removed 1 base at V and 0 bases at J, with 19 bases between. CDR3 sequence (DNA): TGCGCCAGCAGCCAAGTTTCCCTTGCCGGTGGGGTAGCCAAAAACATTCAGTACTTC. Amino acids: CASSQVSLAGGVAKNIQYF.

This chain's CDR3 is CASRAVDTEAFF. For the CDR3, the DNA is TGCGCCAGCCGGGCCGTAGACACTGAAGCTTTCTTT. The gene calls are TRBV5-1 and TRBJ1-1; D gene ambiguous. Looked up from germline, CDR1 is SGHRS and CDR2 is YFSETQ. V was cut by 7 bases and J by 3 bases, with 10 bases left in between. The CDR3 covers 12 residues. Together with reference TRBV5-1 and TRBJ1-1, the CDR3 gives the full variable domain: KAGVTQTPRYLIKTRGQQVTLSCSPISGHRSVSWYQQTPGQGLQFLFEYFSETQRNKGNFPGRFSGRQFSNSRSEMNVSTLELGDSALYLCASRAVDTEAFFGQGTRLTVV.

This clonotype was found a few times. The chain links TRBV29-1 to TRBJ1-1, with 11 bases aligning to TRBD1. J was trimmed by 1 base and V by 7 bases; bases with no gene match: 5. Germline CDR1 and CDR2: SQVTM and ANQGSEA. This CDR3 comprises 14 residues. The CDR3 here is CSAGQGAGNTEAFF. As DNA, the CDR3 is TGCAGCGCCGGACAGGGGGCAGGGAACACTGAAGCTTTCTTT.

This chain links TRBV6-1 with TRBJ2-5, with 9 bases identical to TRBD1. The J call is uncertain, as TRBJ2-7 better fits the DNA end. Germline CDR1 reads MNHNS; CDR2 reads SASEGT. The CDR3 sequence is 12 residues long. CDR3 residues: CATWTGVYEQYF. In nucleotides, the CDR3 is TGTGCCACCTGGACAGGGGTCTACGAGCAGTACTTC.

The rearrangement links TRBV7-9 to TRBJ2-3; 9 nucleotides align to TRBD1. J was trimmed by 6 bases and V by 2 bases; bases with no gene match: 6. In germline, CDR1 is SEHNR, CDR2 FQNEAQ (reference sequence). The CDR3 sequence is 15 residues long. Here the CDR3 reads CASSLLGQGRDTQYF. CDR3 bases: TGTGCCAGCAGCTTATTGGGACAGGGAAGGGATACGCAGTATTTT. Full variable domain (remainder filled in from reference TRBV7-9 and TRBJ2-3): DTGVSQNPRHKITKRGQNVTFRCDPISEHNRLYWYRQTLGQGPEFLTYFQNEAQLEKSRLLSDRFSAERPKGSFSTLEIQRTEQGDSAMYLCASSLLGQGRDTQYFGPGTRLTVL.

The rearrangement uses TRBV12-3 or TRBV12-4 and TRBJ2-7; weak D call: TRBD1 (7 bases). The end of the DNA fits TRBJ2-4 better, so the J call may be wrong. The CDR3 loop spans 15 amino acids. CDR3 nucleotides: TGTGCCAGCAGTTTACCTAGGACAGGAGGGAACATTCAGTACTTC. Translated, it gives CASSLPRTGGNIQYF.

The chain employs TRBV10-3 and TRBJ2-4, with TRBD2 matching over 11 bases. The length of the CDR3 is 22 residues. The ends lost 8 bases at V and 2 bases at J; junction bases unmatched: 26. Germline CDR1 is ENHRY and CDR2 is SYGVKD. Here the CDR3 DNA reads TGTGCCATCCTGCCCCTTCCTCACCTAGCGGGAGGTCTTGGCGGTACCAAAAACATTCAGTACTTC. Translated, it gives CAILPLPHLAGGLGGTKNIQYF.

The V gene is TRBV7-9, the J gene TRBJ2-1; either TRBD1 or TRBD2 may supply D (5 bases each). The germline V gene encodes CDR1 SEHNR and CDR2 FQNEAQ (reference sequence). This CDR3 region has 20 residues. Trimming cost V 7 bases and J 0 bases, with 28 bases left between them. The CDR3 protein is CASIQHPGAGDAGSYNEQFF. For the CDR3, the DNA is TGTGCCAGCATCCAACACCCCGGGGCTGGGGATGCGGGCTCCTACAATGAGCAGTTCTTC.

The CDR3 nucleotides read TGCAGTGCTAGGGCCTTTACAGGGTCCCTAACAGATACGCAGTATTTT. The encoded protein is CSARAFTGSLTDTQYF. The V call is TRBV20-1, the J call TRBJ2-3; TRBD1 might be the D (6 bases). Trimming took off 3 bases at V and 3 bases at J, with 19 bases between the two ends. The CDR3 loop spans 16 amino acids. Germline V gene data show CDR1 as DFQATT and CDR2 as SNEGSKA (reference sequence).

The chain has TRBV20-1 and TRBJ2-3; D is perhaps TRBD1 (5 bases). Germline loops: CDR1 DFQATT, CDR2 SNEGSKA (reference sequence). The CDR3 runs to 13 residues. V was trimmed by 3 bases and J by 0 bases, leaving 7 bases between them. The CDR3 DNA follows: TGCAGTGCTAGGACAGTAAGCACAGATACGCAGTATTTT. This gives the protein CSARTVSTDTQYF.

This clonotype was recorded once. V usage is TRBV29-1 and J usage is TRBJ1-2, with D perhaps matching TRBD1 (5 bases). The CDR3 contains 12 residues. Germline CDR1 and CDR2: SQVTM and ANQGSEA. Trimming stripped 3 bases from V and 4 bases from J, with 9 bases between. The CDR3 coding sequence is TGCAGCGTTGAGAGGCAGGGCTATGGCTACACCTTC. It codes for CSVERQGYGYTF.

This clonotype has only a few counts. V usage is TRBV2 and J usage is TRBJ2-7; the D gene is possibly TRBD2 (5 bases). This CDR3 has 14 residues. Trimming left V 3 bases short and J 0 bases short, with 9 bases between. Germline V gene lookup returns CDR1 SNHLY and CDR2 FYNNEI. DNA for the CDR3: TGTGCCAGCAGTGAGGAGCGGAACTCCTACGAGCAGTACTTC. Its translation is CASSEERNSYEQYF.

This rearrangement joins TRBV5-1 to TRBJ2-3; perhaps TRBD1 as D (6 bases). Germline V gene data show CDR1 as SGHRS and CDR2 as YFSETQ. V gave up 0 bases and J gave up 1 base, with 12 bases separating them. This CDR3 has 16 amino acids. DNA for the CDR3: TGCGCCAGCAGCTTGGAGAGCAGGGGTGGCACAGATACGCAGTATTTT. This encodes CASSLESRGGTDTQYF.

The chain links TRBV4-1 to TRBJ1-4; D remains ambiguous. CDR3 length: 14 residues. Deletions cut 3 bases from V and 8 bases from J, with 13 bases between. CDR1 and CDR2 (germline): MGHRA, YSYEKL. CDR3 DNA: TGCGCCAGCAGCCACTACTATAACGGGGAAAAACTGTTTTTT. Its protein product is CASSHYYNGEKLFF.

This clonotype came up a few times. The chain employs TRBV29-1 and TRBJ2-7; perhaps TRBD1 as D (5 bases). In germline, CDR1 is SQVTM, CDR2 ANQGSEA. The germline V and J ends were trimmed by 4 bases and 5 bases, with 12 bases remaining between them. The length of the CDR3 is 12 residues. CDR3 loop: CSVGAGWHEQYF. The CDR3 nucleotides read TGCAGCGTTGGGGCAGGGTGGCACGAGCAGTACTTC.

This chain links TRBV18 with TRBJ1-5; maybe TRBD1 (6 bases). Germline values: CDR1 KGHSH, CDR2 LQKENI. The CDR3 spans 16 residues. With 5 bases removed from V and 2 bases from J, the gap between germline ends came to 16 bases. The CDR3, as DNA: TGTGCCAGCTCAAGACAGGCCCTTGCGGGCAATCAGCCCCAGCATTTT. Protein sequence: CASSRQALAGNQPQHF.

V gene TRBV4-1 combines with J gene TRBJ2-7; 8 bases fit TRBD1. Trimming at V came to 0 bases and at J to 4 bases, leaving 8 bases not matched to a gene. The CDR3 has 16 residues. The germline gives CDR1 MGHRA, CDR2 YSYEKL. In DNA form, the CDR3 reads TGCGCCAGCAGCCAAGAATCTTTCGGACAGGGTTACGAGCAGTACTTC. The encoded protein is CASSQESFGQGYEQYF.

The chain has TRBV29-1 and TRBJ2-5, with D possibly matching TRBD1 (6 bases). The DNA end is a closer match to TRBJ2-7, so the J assignment may be wrong. Germline V CDR1 and CDR2: SQVTM, ANQGSEA. The CDR3 runs to 13 residues. Written as DNA, the CDR3 is TGCAGCGTTGAGGGGTCAGGGGAATACGAGCAGTACTTC. Translation gives CSVEGSGEYEQYF.

The chain combines TRBV10-3 with TRBJ2-4; 7 nucleotides align to TRBD1. The J call is doubtful: the DNA matches TRBJ2-5 better. Per the germline V gene, CDR1 is ENHRY and CDR2 is SYGVKD. The CDR3 has 13 amino acids. In DNA, the CDR3 is TGTGCCGCTCGTATGGGGACAGAAGAGACCCAGTACTTC. Translated, it gives CAARMGTEETQYF.

This clonotype was observed a handful of times. V usage is TRBV4-3 and J usage is TRBJ1-1; 7 bases align to TRBD1. In germline, CDR1 is LGHNA, CDR2 YSLEER. V was clipped by 4 bases and J by 0 bases; unmatched bases: 2. The CDR3 has 14 amino acids. CDR3 in amino acids: CASSRDSMNTEAFF. The CDR3 nucleotides read TGCGCCAGCAGCCGGGACAGCATGAACACTGAAGCTTTCTTT.

J is TRBJ2-7 and V is TRBV27, with 7 positions matching TRBD1. Germline loops: CDR1 MNHEY, CDR2 SMNVEV (reference sequence). Trimming took 6 bases from V and 3 from J; bases not matched to a gene: 14. The CDR3 runs 16 residues. This CDR3 is CASSQMTGKGSYEQYF. CDR3 bases: TGTGCCAGCAGCCAGATGACAGGGAAGGGCAGCTACGAGCAGTACTTC.

V and J are TRBV4-1 and TRBJ2-3; 7 nucleotides agree with TRBD2. After removal of 3 bases from V and 0 bases from J, the junction contained 3 bases not matched to a gene. CDR1 and CDR2 (germline): MGHRA, YSYEKL. The length of the CDR3 is 15 residues. CDR3 residues: CASSHPSGSTDTQYF. The CDR3 nucleotides read TGCGCCAGCAGCCACCCTAGCGGTAGCACAGATACGCAGTATTTT.